This T cell receptor (beta chain) was documented in a study of T-cell memory formation after mild COVID-19. Overall study: TCR clusters mostly belonged to single donors. Study outcomes and limitations: The study detected some responding clones in pre-infection memory, suggesting cross-reactive memory joined.

It was 5'RACE with constant-segment primers that produced the TCR alpha and TCR beta cDNA libraries, which carried sample barcodes and UMIs. TCRdb reprocessed the 5' RACE reads with MiXCR, giving one entry per CDR3 protein. The data contain some 70,000 distinct CDR3 sequences, roughly a sixth of them singletons. As regards this clonotype: Its antigen is unknown.

What was sequenced was PBMCs or a T cell subset sorted from them (not recorded which). This sequence originates from an adult woman who had mild COVID-19 (a few samples of this study predate the infection). Cell type and time point are not known.

This CDR3 reads CASSLRGAAGTDTQYF. CDR3 nucleotides: TGTGCCAGCAGCTTGCGTGGGGCCGCGGGCACAGATACGCAGTATTTT. The chain recombines TRBV5-5 with TRBJ2-3, with TRBD1 as a possible D gene (5 bases). The CDR3 consists of 16 residues. Looked up from germline, CDR1 is SGHKS and CDR2 is YYEKEE (reference sequence). Trimming left V 1 base short and J 1 base short, with 13 bases between.